The 30 T cell receptor beta chains below come from one sample, sequenced in a study of blood T cell repertoires in COVID-19. Generated by immunoSEQ multiplex PCR, the TCRdb table keeps only in-frame clones and is missing some. The sample lists roughly 300,000 clones, around 90% seen once, with roughly 1.1% in the top ten. Specimen: PBMCs or T cells enriched from blood (not recorded which). The receptors were sampled from a woman aged 25 to 39 who had recovered from COVID-19.

The CDR3 protein is CASSLVPATGDTQYF. The DNA of the CDR3 is TGCGCCAGCAGCTTGGTCCCAGCGACTGGAGATACGCAGTATTTT. The V and J genes are TRBV5-1 and TRBJ2-3; no definite D call. CDR1 and CDR2 (germline): SGHRS, YFSETQ. V was trimmed by 0 bases and J by 5 bases, leaving 13 bases between them. The CDR3 has 15 residues.

CDR3 DNA sequence: TGCGCCAGCAGCTTTGGGGGGGCGGGGAGGACAGATACGCAGTATTTT. As protein: CASSFGGAGRTDTQYF. This chain connects TRBV5-1 to TRBJ2-3, with D tentatively TRBD2 (7 bases). The CDR3 totals 16 residues. The germline gives CDR1 SGHRS, CDR2 YFSETQ. With 2 bases removed from V and 3 bases from J, the gap between germline ends came to 16 bases.

Notes on this clone: This specimen includes other DNA sequences encoding the same CDR3. This chain connects TRBV28 to TRBJ2-5; TRBD1 is a possible D gene (6 bases). Trimming took off 4 bases at V and 1 base at J, with 10 bases between the two ends. The V gene's germline CDR1 is MDHEN and CDR2 SYDVKM. The CDR3 length is 14 residues. The CDR3 DNA follows: TGTGCCAGCAGTTCAGGACAGATCCAAGAGACCCAGTACTTC. Translated: CASSSGQIQETQYF. Full variable domain (missing parts from reference TRBV28 and TRBJ2-5): DVKVTQSSRYLVKRTGEKVFLECVQDMDHENMFWYRQDPGLGLRLIYFSYDVKMKEKGDIPEGYSVSREKKERFSLILESASTNQTSMYLCASSSGQIQETQYFGPGTRLLVL.

V usage is TRBV4-1 and J usage is TRBJ2-5, with 14 bases that match TRBD2. V lost 1 base and J lost 6; bases outside the gene matches: 4. Germline V gives CDR1 MGHRA, CDR2 YSYEKL. This CDR3 is 16 amino acids long. CDR3 in DNA: TGCGCCAGCAGCCAAGTCGGGACTAGCGGGAGTAAGACCCAGTACTTC. Translating gives CASSQVGTSGSKTQYF.

This clone has a single count. The chain couples TRBV19 to TRBJ1-1; D not resolved. Trimming cost V 5 bases and J 6 bases, with 7 bases left between them. The CDR3 covers 11 residues. Per germline, CDR1 LNHDA and CDR2 SQIVND (reference sequence). CDR3 nucleotide sequence: TGTGCCAGTAGTGGAGGCCCTGAAGCTTTCTTT. Translating gives CASSGGPEAFF.

The chain joins TRBV7-9 to TRBJ2-2, with 12 bases aligning to TRBD1. The length of the CDR3 is 18 residues. J was trimmed by 4 bases and V by 0 bases; bases with no gene match: 6. Germline assignment: CDR1 SEHNR and CDR2 FQNEAQ (reference sequence). CDR3 sequence: CASSLAPGTGGITGELFF. For the CDR3, the DNA is TGTGCCAGCAGCTTAGCCCCCGGGACAGGGGGCATCACCGGGGAGCTGTTTTTT. The whole variable domain, remainder taken from reference TRBV7-9 and TRBJ2-2, is DTGVSQNPRHKITKRGQNVTFRCDPISEHNRLYWYRQTLGQGPEFLTYFQNEAQLEKSRLLSDRFSAERPKGSFSTLEIQRTEQGDSAMYLCASSLAPGTGGITGELFFGEGSRLTVL.

The V gene is TRBV4-3, the J gene TRBJ1-2, with 10 nucleotides matching TRBD1. Germline CDR1 LGHNA, CDR2 YSLEER. CDR3 length: 16 amino acids. V lost 6 bases and J lost 8; bases outside the gene matches: 15. The CDR3 coding sequence is TGCGCCAGCAGTCAACAGGTGACAGGGGGCGCTTACGGCTACACCTTC. Translation: CASSQQVTGGAYGYTF.

The chain has TRBV19 and TRBJ2-7, with D possibly matching TRBD2 (5 bases). The CDR3 is 13 amino acids. The V gene lost 5 bases and the J gene lost 2 bases, with 10 bases spanning the gap. The germline V gene encodes CDR1 LNHDA and CDR2 SQIVND (reference sequence). DNA of the CDR3: TGTGCCAGTAGTCAGGACTCGCCCTACGAGCAGTACTTC. This gives the protein CASSQDSPYEQYF.

This clone has at least ten counts. This chain connects TRBV5-1 to TRBJ1-1, with TRBD1 matching 12 bases. There are 17 residues in the CDR3. In germline, CDR1 is SGHRS, CDR2 YFSETQ. After removal of 2 bases from V and 1 base from J, the junction contained 6 bases not matched to a gene. The CDR3 region is CASSLTGTGGANTEAFF. The DNA of the CDR3 is TGCGCCAGCAGCTTAACCGGGACAGGGGGCGCGAACACTGAAGCTTTCTTT.

The CDR3 DNA sequence: TGTGCCAGCAGCCAAGACGAGGCGGCGGGAAGCATTGAGCAGTTCTTC. This codes for CASSQDEAAGSIEQFF. The chain links TRBV4-2 to TRBJ2-1; tentatively, D is TRBD2 (6 bases). This CDR3 comprises 16 residues. V shed 0 bases and J shed 9 bases, with 18 bases lying between them. Germline CDR1 is LGHNA and CDR2 is YNFKEQ.

The V call is TRBV6-4, the J call TRBJ1-1; 10 nucleotides line up with TRBD1. The germline V gene has CDR1 MRHNA and CDR2 SNTAGT. V gave up 6 bases and J gave up 4 bases; unmatched junction bases: 8. CDR3 length equals 15 residues. The CDR3 loop reads CASRVTGGFGTEAFF. CDR3 in DNA: TGTGCCAGCAGGGTGACAGGGGGCTTTGGCACTGAAGCTTTCTTT.

V is TRBV4-1 and J is TRBJ2-7; TRBD2 is a possible D gene (5 bases). Germline V lookup: CDR1 MGHRA, CDR2 YSYEKL. The length of the CDR3 is 14 residues. V lost 1 base and J lost 3, with 10 bases in between. This CDR3 reads CASSQVSGSYEQYF. In nucleotides, the CDR3 is TGCGCCAGCAGCCAAGTGAGCGGAAGCTACGAGCAGTACTTC.

The gene calls are TRBV28 and TRBJ2-7; 8 positions match TRBD2. Germline lookup yields CDR1 MDHEN and CDR2 SYDVKM. This CDR3 has 14 residues. V shed 1 base and J 5 bases; nucleotides not matched to a gene: 4. CDR3 nucleotide sequence: TGTGCCAGCAGTTTATCGGGAGGGAACGACGAGCAGTACTTC. Protein sequence: CASSLSGGNDEQYF.

The rearrangement joins TRBV5-1 to TRBJ1-5, with D perhaps TRBD1 (5 bases). CDR3 length: 17 residues. V was trimmed by 0 bases and J by 2 bases, leaving 15 bases between them. The germline CDR1 and CDR2 sequences are SGHRS and YFSETQ. This chain's CDR3 is CASSLGIPGVRNQPQHF. CDR3 nucleotides: TGCGCCAGCAGCTTGGGTATACCGGGGGTACGCAATCAGCCCCAGCATTTT.

The CDR3 sequence is CASSYSSGGSSYEQYF. CDR3 nucleotide sequence: TGTGCCAGCAGCTATTCGTCAGGGGGAAGCTCCTACGAGCAGTACTTC. The rearrangement joins TRBV3-1 (or the pseudogene TRBV3-2) to TRBJ2-7; 7 bases map to TRBD1. The CDR3 is 16 amino acids. The trim removed 5 bases at V and 0 bases at J, leaving 10 bases unmatched. CDR1 and CDR2 (germline): LGHDT, YNNKEL (reference sequence).

This chain joins TRBV7-3 and TRBJ2-5; 8 bases are a match to TRBD2. There are 15 residues in the CDR3. Germline trimming cut 5 bases from V and 2 bases from J; bases unmatched to any gene: 7. Germline assignment: CDR1 SGHTA and CDR2 FQGTGA. The CDR3 spells CASSPALAGQETQYF. Written as DNA, the CDR3 is TGTGCCAGCAGCCCCGCTCTAGCGGGTCAAGAGACCCAGTACTTC.

In its sample, this clone was seen a few times. The chain joins TRBV16 to TRBJ1-5; no reliable D call. Germline assignment: CDR1 KGHSY and CDR2 FQNENV. V was clipped by 3 bases and J by 4 bases, with 13 bases between them. This CDR3 spans 15 amino acids. This CDR3 is CASSQPTGGNQPQHF. Here the CDR3 DNA reads TGTGCCAGCAGCCAGCCCACGGGCGGGAATCAGCCCCAGCATTTT.

The genes are TRBV21-1 and TRBJ1-2. TRBV21-1 constitutes a pseudogene. CDR3 length: 16 amino acids. CDR3 bases: TGTGCCAGCAGCAAAGCGCTTTTCGGCAGACTTATGGGCTACACCTTC. This encodes CASSKALFGRLMGYTF.

This clone was observed a single time. This sequence joins TRBV28 and TRBJ2-1; TRBD1 matches 11 bases. Trimming cost V 4 bases and J 4 bases; bases outside gene matches: 12. Germline lookup yields CDR1 MDHEN and CDR2 SYDVKM. The CDR3 runs to 18 residues. The CDR3 nucleotides read TGTGCCAGCAGTTCGACGAACGCTGGGACAGGGGGTTACAATGAGCAGTTCTTC. Its translation: CASSSTNAGTGGYNEQFF.

This clone was counted a single time. This rearrangement joins TRBV5-1 to TRBJ2-6; D perhaps matches TRBD1 (6 bases). V lost 3 bases to trimming and J lost 2 bases, with 15 bases between them. CDR1 and CDR2 (germline): SGHRS, YFSETQ. CDR3 size: 17 residues. CDR3 nucleotide sequence: TGCGCCAGCAGCTACGGGCTCACAGGGACTGGGGCCAACGTCCTGACTTTC. Amino acids: CASSYGLTGTGANVLTF.

This chain links TRBV29-1 with TRBJ2-1; 11 nucleotides match TRBD2. The CDR3 is made up of 14 amino acids. With 5 bases clipped from V and 8 bases from J, the junction kept 8 bases outside the gene matches. Germline-derived CDR1 and CDR2 are SQVTM and ANQGSEA. CDR3 nucleotide sequence: TGCAGCGTTACACTAGCGGGAGTGGGCGATGAGCAGTTCTTC. This codes for CSVTLAGVGDEQFF.

This clone has only one observation. The rearrangement links TRBV24-1 to TRBJ2-6; D is perhaps TRBD2 (6 bases). CDR1 and CDR2 from the germline V gene are KGHDR and SFDVKD. The germline V and J ends were trimmed by 3 bases and 3 bases, with 11 bases remaining between them. The length of the CDR3 is 16 residues. This chain's CDR3 is CATSDPRGSGANVLTF. The CDR3 DNA reads TGTGCCACCAGTGATCCACGGGGGAGTGGGGCCAACGTCCTGACTTTC.

The chain combines TRBV5-4 with TRBJ2-1; D possibly corresponds to TRBD1 (5 bases). Germline loops: CDR1 SGHNT, CDR2 YYREEE (reference sequence). This CDR3 spans 16 amino acids. V dropped 7 bases and J dropped 5 bases, with 22 bases sitting between them. As DNA, the CDR3 is TGTGCCAGCGGGCGGATCCAGGGTATACGGGACAATGAGCAGTTCTTC. Translating gives CASGRIQGIRDNEQFF.

The rearrangement joins TRBV30 to TRBJ2-1; 14 bases match TRBD2. Germline trimming cut 0 bases from V and 6 bases from J; bases unmatched to any gene: 1. From germline, CDR1 is GTSNPN and CDR2 SVGIG (reference sequence). The CDR3 length is 15 residues. CDR3 sequence reads: CAWSVGLAGGNEQFF. For the CDR3, the DNA is TGTGCCTGGAGTGTAGGACTAGCGGGAGGCAATGAGCAGTTCTTC.

This sequence joins TRBV20-1 and TRBJ2-7; 10 positions agree with TRBD2. V was clipped by 3 bases and J by 2 bases; unmatched bases: 7. The CDR3 spans 15 residues. Germline V gives CDR1 DFQATT, CDR2 SNEGSKA (reference sequence). The CDR3 here is CSASGRTSGAYEQYF. CDR3 DNA: TGCAGTGCTAGTGGTCGGACTAGCGGTGCCTACGAGCAGTACTTC.

For this clone: The same CDR3 is also encoded by other DNA sequences in this sample. The rearrangement uses TRBV7-2 and TRBJ2-7; 9 nucleotides line up with TRBD1. This CDR3 comprises 14 residues. Trimming removed 5 bases from V and 4 bases from J; junction bases left unmatched: 6. CDR1 SGHTA and CDR2 FQGNSA come from the germline V gene. Here the CDR3 DNA reads TGTGCCAGCAGCCTTGGACAGGGGAGGTACGAGCAGTACTTC. This encodes CASSLGQGRYEQYF. Using reference TRBV7-2 and TRBJ2-7 for the parts outside the CDR3, the full variable domain is GAGVSQSPSNKVTEKGKDVELRCDPISGHTALYWYRQSLGQGLEFLIYFQGNSAPDKSGLPSDRFSAERTGGSVSTLTIQRTQQEDSAVYLCASSLGQGRYEQYFGPGTRLTVT.

The chain is built from TRBV19 and TRBJ1-6; maybe TRBD1 (5 bases). V was clipped by 6 bases and J by 6 bases, with 18 bases between them. CDR3 size: 16 residues. From germline, CDR1 is LNHDA and CDR2 SQIVND (reference sequence). The CDR3 protein is CASRLHEGAGNSPLHF. In DNA form, the CDR3 reads TGTGCCAGTAGACTGCATGAAGGGGCAGGTAATTCACCCCTCCACTTT.

This clone was counted a single time. The chain links TRBV7-2 to TRBJ2-3, with a weak D call TRBD1 (6 bases). CDR3 length equals 15 residues. Germline lookup yields CDR1 SGHTA and CDR2 FQGNSA. The V end lost 6 bases, the J end lost 1 base, and 14 bases lay between the germline ends. The CDR3 nucleotides are TGTGCCAGCAGACCTACAGGGCCCCGCACAGATACGCAGTATTTT. It specifies CASRPTGPRTDTQYF. The variable domain in full, completed from reference TRBV7-2 and TRBJ2-3, reads GAGVSQSPSNKVTEKGKDVELRCDPISGHTALYWYRQSLGQGLEFLIYFQGNSAPDKSGLPSDRFSAERTGGSVSTLTIQRTQQEDSAVYLCASRPTGPRTDTQYFGPGTRLTVL.

The chain is built from TRBV7-6 and TRBJ2-1, with TRBD2 identical over 10 bases. The V gene's germline CDR1 is SGHVS and CDR2 FNYEAQ. The CDR3 has 15 amino acids. V lost 1 base, J lost 7 bases, and 4 bases stayed unmatched. This chain's CDR3 is CASSLGAGLANEQFF. CDR3 bases: TGTGCCAGCAGCTTAGGGGCGGGACTAGCGAATGAGCAGTTCTTC.

The chain employs TRBV7-6 and TRBJ2-5; unclear D gene. The CDR3 contains 12 residues. V was cut by 4 bases and J by 4 bases, with 7 bases left in between. Germline values: CDR1 SGHVS, CDR2 FNYEAQ. In nucleotides, the CDR3 is TGTGCCAGCAGCTCTTCCTCAGAGACCCAGTACTTC. It is translated as CASSSSSETQYF.